This entry lists 32 T cell receptor beta chains sequenced from one sample in a study of blood T cell repertoires in COVID-19. Produced via immunoSEQ multiplex PCR; TCRdb's table is partial and in-frame only. The sample holds approximately 260,000 clones, 85% to 90% seen once. Sequenced: PBMCs or T cells enriched from blood (not recorded which). The source is a woman aged 60-75 years who had recovered from COVID-19.

The chain couples TRBV9 to TRBJ2-1, with TRBD2 identical over 7 bases. CDR1 SGDLS and CDR2 YYNGEE come from the germline V gene. Unmatched junction bases numbered 4, after V lost 0 bases and J lost 1 base. CDR3 size: 16 residues. CDR3 residues: CASSVAELASYNEQFF. CDR3 bases: TGTGCCAGCAGCGTAGCGGAACTAGCGTCCTACAATGAGCAGTTCTTC.

This clone occurred a few times. The rearrangement joins TRBV11-3 to TRBJ1-5; 7 positions agree with TRBD1. The CDR3 contains 17 residues. Germline trimming cut 1 base from V and 3 bases from J; bases unmatched to any gene: 9. Germline V gene sequence: CDR1 SGHNT, CDR2 YENEEA. The CDR3 region has the DNA TGTGCCAGCAGCTTAGGGGGTGGCGGGACAGACAATCAGCCCCAGCATTTT. It translates to CASSLGGGGTDNQPQHF. The complete variable domain, with remaining parts taken from reference TRBV11-3 and TRBJ1-5, reads EAGVVQSPRYKIIEKKQPVAFWCNPISGHNTLYWYLQNLGQGPELLIRYENEEAVDDSQLPKDRFSAERLKGVDSTLKIQPAELGDSAVYLCASSLGGGGTDNQPQHFGDGTRLSIL.

The V and J genes are TRBV5-1 and TRBJ2-5; 9 positions match TRBD2. The germline gives CDR1 SGHRS, CDR2 YFSETQ. The J segment lost 4 bases and the V segment lost 1 base, leaving 11 bases of the junction unmatched. CDR3 length: 17 residues. DNA of the CDR3: TGCGCCAGCAGCTTGTGGAATAGCGGGAGTGGGGGAGAGACCCAGTACTTC. Residues: CASSLWNSGSGGETQYF.

The V gene is TRBV2, the J gene TRBJ2-1, with D maybe TRBD1 (6 bases). Trimming cost V 7 bases and J 0 bases, with 13 bases left between them. The CDR3 extends over 15 amino acids. Germline assignment: CDR1 SNHLY and CDR2 FYNNEI. CDR3 in DNA: TGTGCCAGCACCCGGGAAGGGGGCTCCTACAATGAGCAGTTCTTC. Amino acid sequence: CASTREGGSYNEQFF.

This chain links TRBV28 with TRBJ1-1; 8 nucleotides agree with TRBD1. The CDR3 spans 13 residues. J gave up 3 bases and V 6 bases, and 3 bases lay outside the gene matches. CDR1 MDHEN and CDR2 SYDVKM come from the germline V gene. As DNA, the CDR3 is TGTGCCAGCAGGACAGGGGTTTACACTGAAGCTTTCTTT. Residues: CASRTGVYTEAFF.

The gene calls are TRBV2 and TRBJ1-1; D is uncertain. V was pared by 1 base and J by 0 bases, with 6 bases between. Germline V gene lookup returns CDR1 SNHLY and CDR2 FYNNEI. This CDR3 comprises 14 residues. CDR3 protein: CASSEGQLNTEAFF. CDR3 sequence (DNA): TGTGCCAGCAGTGAAGGGCAACTGAACACTGAAGCTTTCTTT. The full variable domain, in which reference TRBV2 and TRBJ1-1 provide the parts outside the CDR3, is EPEVTQTPSHQVTQMGQEVILRCVPISNHLYFYWYRQILGQKVEFLVSFYNNEISEKSEIFDDQFSVERPDGSNFTLKIRSTKLEDSAMYFCASSEGQLNTEAFFGQGTRLTVV.

The V gene is TRBV5-1, the J gene TRBJ1-2; 9 bases are a match to TRBD1. The CDR3 is made up of 16 amino acids. V was pared by 5 bases and J by 8 bases, with 16 bases of the junction left unmatched. The germline CDR1 and CDR2 sequences are SGHRS and YFSETQ. The DNA for the CDR3 is TGCGCCAGCAGTCCAGATGGGACAGGGCTGATTCAGGGCTACACCTTC. Its translation is CASSPDGTGLIQGYTF.

The table lists this clone with a few counts. V gene TRBV11-2 combines with J gene TRBJ1-1; D uncertain. Trimming shortened V by 3 bases and J by 4 bases, and 15 bases separated the two germline ends. Germline V gene sequence: CDR1 SGHAT, CDR2 FQNNGV. The CDR3 is 15 amino acids. Here the CDR3 reads CASSFQAAGGTEAFF. The CDR3, as DNA: TGTGCCAGCAGCTTCCAAGCGGCGGGCGGCACTGAAGCTTTCTTT.

This clone was seen once. This rearrangement joins TRBV28 to TRBJ1-1; D is unresolved. V was trimmed by 8 bases and J by 1 base, leaving 8 bases between them. CDR3 length equals 12 residues. Per the germline V gene, CDR1 is MDHEN and CDR2 is SYDVKM. The CDR3 bases are TGTGCCAGCCGGGGAAGGAACACTGAAGCTTTCTTT. Its translation is CASRGRNTEAFF. The variable domain in full, with the rest retrieved from reference TRBV28 and TRBJ1-1, is DVKVTQSSRYLVKRTGEKVFLECVQDMDHENMFWYRQDPGLGLRLIYFSYDVKMKEKGDIPEGYSVSREKKERFSLILESASTNQTSMYLCASRGRNTEAFFGQGTRLTVV.

The chain combines TRBV5-6 with TRBJ2-5; TRBD2 is a possible D gene (7 bases). Germline CDR1 and CDR2: SGHDT and YYEEEE. The CDR3 totals 14 residues. The V and J ends lost 3 bases and 3 bases respectively, with 12 bases between them. The CDR3 DNA is TGTGCCAGCAGCTCTCTAGGGGGGGAAGAGACCCAGTACTTC. Amino acids: CASSSLGGEETQYF. Full variable domain (remainder filled in from reference TRBV5-6 and TRBJ2-5): DAGVTQSPTHLIKTRGQQVTLRCSPKSGHDTVSWYQQALGQGPQFIFQYYEEEERQRGNFPDRFSGHQFPNYSSELNVNALLLGDSALYLCASSSLGGEETQYFGPGTRLLVL.

V is TRBV28 and J is TRBJ2-1; D is perhaps TRBD1 (6 bases). CDR3 length equals 15 residues. Germline CDR1 reads MDHEN; CDR2 reads SYDVKM. Trimming shortened V by 6 bases and J by 0 bases, and 12 bases separated the two germline ends. This chain's CDR3 is CASRLQDSSYNEQFF. The CDR3 DNA reads as TGTGCCAGCAGATTACAGGACAGCTCCTACAATGAGCAGTTCTTC.

The chain recombines TRBV12-3 or TRBV12-4 with TRBJ2-7; D remains ambiguous. This CDR3 has 13 amino acids. Deletions cut 1 base from V and 0 bases from J, with 4 bases between. CDR3 region: CASSLDGSYEQYF. The CDR3 bases are TGTGCCAGCAGTTTAGACGGCTCCTACGAGCAGTACTTC.

Notes on this clone: This specimen includes other DNA sequences encoding the same CDR3. The chain joins TRBV15 to TRBJ2-5, with D unclear. V was shortened by 0 bases and J by 4 bases, with 9 bases between the two germline ends. The length of the CDR3 is 14 residues. Germline CDR1 reads LNHNV; CDR2 reads YYDKDF (reference sequence). The CDR3 DNA is TGTGCCACCAGCAGAGATCGGGTTGGAGAGACCCAGTACTTC. This translates into CATSRDRVGETQYF.

V gene TRBV28 combines with J gene TRBJ1-1; the D is unclear. The CDR3 sequence is 11 residues long. Germline V gene lookup returns CDR1 MDHEN and CDR2 SYDVKM. With 7 bases removed from V and 4 bases from J, the gap between germline ends came to 7 bases. As DNA, the CDR3 is TGTGCCAGCACCAATCCCACTGAAGCTTTCTTT. It codes for CASTNPTEAFF.

The table lists this clone with a few counts. The gene calls are TRBV15 and TRBJ1-1; no definite D call. There are 13 residues in the CDR3. Germline loops: CDR1 LNHNV, CDR2 YYDKDF (reference sequence). Trimming left V 9 bases short and J 4 bases short, with 15 bases between. The CDR3 spells CATESPQSTEAFF. CDR3 nucleotide sequence: TGTGCCACTGAATCCCCACAGAGCACTGAAGCTTTCTTT.

This chain connects TRBV29-1 to TRBJ2-7, with 8 bases identical to TRBD1. The CDR3 runs to 14 residues. The ends lost 1 base at V and 3 bases at J; junction bases unmatched: 5. Germline V gene sequence: CDR1 SQVTM, CDR2 ANQGSEA. CDR3 in amino acids: CSVEGPGQGYEQYF. The CDR3 nucleotides are TGCAGCGTTGAAGGGCCCGGACAGGGCTACGAGCAGTACTTC.

The chain uses TRBV27 and TRBJ2-1, with TRBD2 matching 12 bases. Germline V gene lookup returns CDR1 MNHEY and CDR2 SMNVEV (reference sequence). The CDR3 consists of 16 residues. Trimming cost V 3 bases and J 8 bases; bases outside gene matches: 8. The CDR3 spells CASSFLLAGGQDEQFF. CDR3 coding DNA: TGTGCCAGCAGTTTCCTCCTAGCGGGAGGGCAAGATGAGCAGTTCTTC.

This chain connects TRBV5-8 to TRBJ2-3; a weak D match, TRBD1 (6 bases). Germline V gene sequence: CDR1 SGHTS, CDR2 YDEGEE. Trimming removed 3 bases at V and 1 base at J, with 15 bases between. This CDR3 is built from 16 residues. CDR3 sequence (DNA): TGTGCCAGCAGCTCGGGACACAGGTCGGGCACAGATACGCAGTATTTT. The encoded protein is CASSSGHRSGTDTQYF.

The chain is built from TRBV7-9 and TRBJ1-5; D uncertain. The V gene's germline CDR1 is SEHNR and CDR2 FQNEAQ (reference sequence). CDR3 size: 14 residues. V lost 1 base, J lost 6 bases, and 10 bases lay in between. The CDR3 sequence: CASSLDGDGQPQHF. The CDR3 coding sequence is TGTGCCAGCAGCTTAGACGGAGACGGTCAGCCCCAGCATTTT.

J is TRBJ2-2 and V is TRBV7-6; possible D gene TRBD1, 6 bases. V was cut by 5 bases and J by 6 bases, with 10 bases left in between. The CDR3 loop spans 13 amino acids. Germline assignment: CDR1 SGHVS and CDR2 FNYEAQ. CDR3 sequence reads: CASSTNRAGELFF. The CDR3 DNA follows: TGTGCCAGCAGCACCAACAGGGCCGGGGAGCTGTTTTTT. Looking up the rest from reference TRBV7-6 and TRBJ2-2 gives the full variable domain: GAGVSQSPRYKVTKRGQDVALRCDPISGHVSLYWYRQALGQGPEFLTYFNYEAQQDKSGLPNDRFSAERPEGSISTLTIQRTEQRDSAMYRCASSTNRAGELFFGEGSRLTVL.

This clone was picked up one time. V gene TRBV11-2 combines with J gene TRBJ2-3, with D perhaps matching TRBD2 (6 bases). CDR3 length: 16 residues. Germline V gene data show CDR1 as SGHAT and CDR2 as FQNNGV. V was trimmed by 2 bases and J by 1 base, leaving 13 bases between them. CDR3 sequence (DNA): TGTGCCAGCAGCTTATTTCTTTCGGGAGGCACAGATACGCAGTATTTT. Translated: CASSLFLSGGTDTQYF.

V and J are TRBV2 and TRBJ2-3; D call uncertain. Trimming shortened V by 10 bases and J by 2 bases, and 13 bases separated the two germline ends. CDR3 length: 13 residues. Germline lookup yields CDR1 SNHLY and CDR2 FYNNEI. CDR3 residues: CATLKTFTDTQYF. DNA of the CDR3: TGTGCCACCTTGAAGACTTTCACAGATACGCAGTATTTT.

The J gene is TRBJ2-2, the V gene TRBV9, with TRBD1 matching over 8 bases. Losses at the gene ends were 0 bases for V and 4 bases for J; bases not matched to a gene: 8. The germline CDR1 and CDR2 sequences are SGDLS and YYNGEE. The CDR3 runs to 17 residues. The CDR3 sequence: CASSVGVTGAVTGELFF. CDR3 nucleotide sequence: TGTGCCAGCAGCGTAGGGGTGACAGGGGCGGTCACCGGGGAGCTGTTTTTT.

The chain is built from TRBV24-1 and TRBJ2-3; weak D call: TRBD1 (6 bases). In germline, CDR1 is KGHDR, CDR2 SFDVKD. The CDR3 totals 16 residues. Trimming shortened V by 1 base and J by 3 bases, and 13 bases separated the two germline ends. The CDR3 region has the DNA TGTGCCACCAGTGATTTAGGGCAGGGGATAACAGATACGCAGTATTTT. Amino acid sequence: CATSDLGQGITDTQYF.

The V and J genes are TRBV5-1 and TRBJ1-1, with 9 positions matching TRBD1. The CDR3 runs to 16 residues. Looked up from germline, CDR1 is SGHRS and CDR2 is YFSETQ. The ends lost 7 bases at V and 0 bases at J; junction bases unmatched: 10. The CDR3 is CASGRTGDGVNTEAFF. The CDR3, as DNA: TGCGCCAGCGGGCGGACAGGGGATGGGGTGAACACTGAAGCTTTCTTT.

The chain has TRBV5-1 and TRBJ2-1, with D unresolved. The CDR3 covers 12 residues. Germline CDR1 reads SGHRS; CDR2 reads YFSETQ. Trimming cost V 5 bases and J 7 bases, with 10 bases left between them. The CDR3 protein is CASSLEWNEQFF. CDR3 coding DNA: TGCGCCAGCAGTCTAGAGTGGAATGAGCAGTTCTTC.

V gene TRBV6-1 combines with J gene TRBJ2-2, with 10 nucleotides matching TRBD2. J lost 6 bases, V lost 2 bases, and 3 bases had no gene match. This CDR3 has 15 amino acids. CDR1 is MNHNS, CDR2 SASEGT, per germline. As DNA, the CDR3 is TGTGCCAGCAGTGAAATGGGGACTAGCGCCGGGGAGCTGTTTTTT. This codes for CASSEMGTSAGELFF.

The CDR3 here is CASSAGGTANSPLHF. Written as DNA, the CDR3 is TGCGCCAGCAGCGCAGGAGGGACCGCAAATTCACCCCTCCACTTT. The chain links TRBV5-1 to TRBJ1-6, with D possibly matching TRBD1 (5 bases). The CDR3 covers 15 residues. Germline V gene sequence: CDR1 SGHRS, CDR2 YFSETQ. V shed 4 bases and J shed 7 bases, with 15 bases lying between them.

V usage is TRBV27 and J usage is TRBJ1-2, with a possible D match to TRBD1 (5 bases). Germline V gene data show CDR1 as MNHEY and CDR2 as SMNVEV (reference sequence). V lost 8 bases and J lost 4, with 17 bases in between. The CDR3 consists of 14 residues. The CDR3 DNA is TGTGCCAGCCGAAATGCAGGGCCCATCTATGGCTACACCTTC. Protein sequence: CASRNAGPIYGYTF.

The rearrangement joins TRBV5-1 to TRBJ1-4, with unresolved D. CDR3 length: 15 residues. Germline V gives CDR1 SGHRS, CDR2 YFSETQ. V dropped 5 bases and J dropped 0 bases, with 11 bases sitting between them. The CDR3 region has the DNA TGCGCCAGCAGTGGAGGGAGGGCAACTAATGAAAAACTGTTTTTT. Its protein is CASSGGRATNEKLFF.

This chain links TRBV29-1 with TRBJ1-2; TRBD1 agrees at 7 bases. Per germline, CDR1 SQVTM and CDR2 ANQGSEA. The CDR3 loop spans 13 amino acids. V was clipped by 6 bases and J by 4 bases; unmatched bases: 8. The CDR3 DNA reads TGCAGCGTCGGGGGTAACAGGGGCTATGGCTACACCTTC. As protein: CSVGGNRGYGYTF.

V is TRBV29-1 and J is TRBJ2-1, with TRBD2 matching over 11 bases. CDR1 SQVTM and CDR2 ANQGSEA come from the germline V gene. There are 17 residues in the CDR3. With V trimmed by 1 base and J by 3 bases, 8 bases remained unmatched. The CDR3 loop is CSVEGWASGRLYNEQFF. Here the CDR3 DNA reads TGCAGCGTTGAAGGGTGGGCTAGCGGGAGGCTCTACAATGAGCAGTTCTTC.